This TCR beta chain was sequenced during a study of shared clonotypes between healthy human individuals. Study in general: Donors, aged 18 to 49, were two women and three men. General observations from the study: Apart from blood, nothing was sampled; tissue repertoires likely differ.

CDR1 GTSNPN and CDR2 SVGIG come from the germline V gene (reference sequence). The CDR3 is 15 amino acids. V trimming: 2 bases; J trimming: 9 bases; junction bases outside the gene matches: 7. Of note for this clone: Its target is unknown.

Over several immunoSEQ plates, each subset's genomic DNA was distributed in even portions. PBMC DNA, left unsorted, was sequenced on ten immunoSEQ deep assay plates. TCRdb's table, derived via immunoSEQ multiplex PCR, lists solely in-frame clones and lacks some. The sample consists of 450,000 to 650,000 clones, just over 75% of them appearing once. V is TRBV30 and J is TRBJ2-1; 13 nucleotides align to TRBD2. Sequencing was done on a sample of PBMCs. The receptor was derived from a woman in her thirties or forties in good health. Some clones in this sample may be carry-over from other donors' samples. Here the CDR3 reads CAWSRRTSGRGEQFF. The DNA of the CDR3 is TGTGCCTGGAGTCGACGGACTAGCGGGAGAGGTGAGCAGTTCTTC. Using reference TRBV30 and TRBJ2-1 for the parts outside the CDR3, the full variable domain is SQTIHQWPATLVQPVGSPLSLECTVEGTSNPNLYWYRQAAGRGLQLLFYSVGIGQISSEVPQNLSASRPQDRQFILSSKKLLLSDSGFYLCAWSRRTSGRGEQFFGPGTRLTVL.